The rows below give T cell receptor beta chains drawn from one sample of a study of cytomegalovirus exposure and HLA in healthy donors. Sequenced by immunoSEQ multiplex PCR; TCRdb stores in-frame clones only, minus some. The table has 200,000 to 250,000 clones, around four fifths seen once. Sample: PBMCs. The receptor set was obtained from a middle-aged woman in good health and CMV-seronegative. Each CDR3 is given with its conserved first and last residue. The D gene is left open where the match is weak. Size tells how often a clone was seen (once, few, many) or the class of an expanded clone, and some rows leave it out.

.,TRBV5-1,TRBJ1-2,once,CASSSQGISGYTF,TGCGCCAGCAGCTCTCAGGGGATAAGTGGCTACACCTTC
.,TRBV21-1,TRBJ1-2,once,CASSRTGPRYGYTF,TGTGCCAGCAGCCGGACAGGACCTCGCTATGGCTACACCTTC
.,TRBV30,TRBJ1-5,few,CAWSGGNDQPQHF,TGTGCCTGGAGTGGAGGGAACGATCAGCCCCAGCATTTT
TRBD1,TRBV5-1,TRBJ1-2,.,CASSTSGQDYGYTF,TGCGCCAGCAGCACCTCCGGACAGGACTATGGCTACACCTTC
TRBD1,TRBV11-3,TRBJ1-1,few,CASSTPGGTEAFF,TGTGCCAGCAGCACCCCAGGGGGCACTGAAGCTTTCTTT
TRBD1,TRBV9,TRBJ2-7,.,CASSSRQGTEQYF,TGTGCCAGCAGCTCCAGACAGGGAACGGAGCAGTACTTC
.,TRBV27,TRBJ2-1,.,CASSLSVGEQFF,TGTGCCAGCAGTTTATCGGTCGGTGAGCAGTTCTTC
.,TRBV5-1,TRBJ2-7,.,CASSRDTAYPYEQYF,TGCGCCAGCAGCCGCGACACCGCGTATCCTTACGAGCAGTACTTC
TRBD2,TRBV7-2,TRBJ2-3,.,CASSLTSGGLTDTQYF,TGTGCCAGCAGCTTAACCAGCGGGGGTTTGACAGATACGCAGTATTTT
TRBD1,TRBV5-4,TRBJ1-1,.,CASSLGGTGNTEAFF,TGTGCCAGCAGCTTGGGAGGGACAGGGAACACTGAAGCTTTCTTT
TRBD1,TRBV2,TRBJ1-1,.,CASSSTGPAFF,TGTGCCAGCAGTTCGACAGGGCCGGCTTTCTTT
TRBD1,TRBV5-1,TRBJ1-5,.,CAYQGELVGQPQHF,TGCGCGTACCAGGGGGAGTTGGTAGGCCAGCCCCAGCATTTT
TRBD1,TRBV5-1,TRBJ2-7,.,CASTPGGQGSHEQYF,TGCGCCAGCACCCCGGGGGGACAGGGGAGCCACGAGCAGTACTTC
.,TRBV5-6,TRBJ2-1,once,CASSRDYNEQFF,TGTGCCAGCAGCCGGGACTACAATGAGCAGTTCTTC
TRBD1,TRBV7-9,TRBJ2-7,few,CASSAQGAGYEQYF,TGTGCCAGCTCAGCACAGGGGGCAGGGTACGAGCAGTACTTC
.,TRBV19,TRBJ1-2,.,CASSIDRLFSGYTF,TGTGCCAGTAGTATAGATCGTTTGTTTAGCGGCTACACCTTC
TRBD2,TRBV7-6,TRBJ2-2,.,CASSLAVAGGRTNTGELFF,TGTGCCAGCAGCTTAGCGGTGGCGGGGGGTCGGACGAACACCGGGGAGCTGTTTTTT
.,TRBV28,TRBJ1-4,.,CASSLDMDEKLFF,TGTGCCAGCAGTTTAGACATGGATGAAAAACTGTTTTTT
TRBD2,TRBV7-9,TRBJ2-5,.,CASSFSGMGETQYF,TGTGCCAGCAGCTTCAGCGGGATGGGAGAGACCCAGTACTTC
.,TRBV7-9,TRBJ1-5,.,CASSQDSAQGQQPQHF,TGTGCCAGCAGCCAGGACTCCGCACAGGGTCAACAGCCCCAGCATTTT
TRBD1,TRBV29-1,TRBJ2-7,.,CSVEGVGQGLGQYF,TGCAGCGTTGAAGGTGTGGGACAGGGACTGGGGCAGTACTTC
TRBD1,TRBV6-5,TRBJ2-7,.,CASSYHPGQGAWEQYF,TGTGCCAGCAGTTATCACCCGGGACAGGGGGCTTGGGAGCAGTACTTC
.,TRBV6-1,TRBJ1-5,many,CASRATAYQPQHF,TGTGCCAGCAGGGCGACAGCCTATCAGCCCCAGCATTTT
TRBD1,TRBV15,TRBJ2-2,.,CATSSHQGARTGELFF,TGTGCCACCAGCAGTCACCAGGGGGCGCGAACCGGGGAGCTGTTTTTT
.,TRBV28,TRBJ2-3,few,CAIRGRGATDTQYF,TGTGCCATCAGAGGGCGGGGAGCCACAGATACGCAGTATTTT
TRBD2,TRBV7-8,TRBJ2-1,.,CASSLGTSGNNEQFF,TGTGCCAGCAGCTTGGGGACTAGTGGGAACAATGAGCAGTTCTTC
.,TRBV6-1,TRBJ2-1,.,CASSERMRRGEAWSSYNEQFF,TGTGCCAGCAGTGAAAGGATGCGGCGGGGTGAAGCTTGGAGCTCCTACAATGAGCAGTTCTTC
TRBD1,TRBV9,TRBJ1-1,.,CASSSGQDTEAFF,TGTGCCAGCAGCTCGGGACAGGACACTGAAGCTTTCTTT
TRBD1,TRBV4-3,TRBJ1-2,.,CASSHHGQGGYGYTF,TGCGCCAGCAGCCACCATGGACAGGGCGGCTATGGCTACACCTTC
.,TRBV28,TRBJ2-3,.,CASSFELTDTQYF,TGTGCCAGCAGTTTTGAGCTCACAGATACGCAGTATTTT
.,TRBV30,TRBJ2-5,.,CAWSVRRSGKETQYF,TGTGCCTGGAGTGTACGCAGGAGCGGAAAAGAGACCCAGTACTTC
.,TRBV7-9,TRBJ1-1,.,CASSLALLGALVSETEAFF,TGTGCCAGCAGCTTAGCGCTGCTGGGGGCGTTGGTCAGCGAGACTGAAGCTTTCTTT
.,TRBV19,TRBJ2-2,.,CASSIIGVQRNTGELFF,TGTGCCAGTAGTATAATCGGGGTTCAAAGGAACACCGGGGAGCTGTTTTTT
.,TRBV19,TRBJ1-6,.,CASRIRTAPNSPLHF,TGTGCCAGTAGGATACGGACAGCTCCAAATTCACCCCTCCACTTT
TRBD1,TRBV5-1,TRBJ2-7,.,CASSQTGPASYEQYF,TGCGCCAGCAGTCAGACAGGGCCGGCCTCCTACGAGCAGTACTTC
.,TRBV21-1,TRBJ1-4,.,CASRSLRGEKLFF,TGTGCCAGCAGGTCCCTTAGGGGGGAAAAACTGTTTTTT
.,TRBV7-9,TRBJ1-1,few,CSSSSAAREAFF,TGTTCCAGCAGCTCTGCGGCCCGGGAAGCTTTCTTT
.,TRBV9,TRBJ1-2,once,CASSVARAAVEEYGYTF,TGTGCCAGCAGCGTAGCTAGGGCGGCGGTGGAGGAATATGGCTACACCTTC
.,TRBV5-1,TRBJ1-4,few,CASSLESGGKLFF,TGCGCCAGCAGCTTGGAGTCGGGGGGAAAACTGTTTTTT
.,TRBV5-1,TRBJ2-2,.,CASSLARQNTGELFF,TGCGCCAGCAGCTTAGCACGACAGAACACCGGGGAGCTGTTTTTT
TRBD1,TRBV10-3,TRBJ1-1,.,CAIRRTGGDTEAFF,TGTGCCATCAGACGGACAGGGGGTGACACTGAAGCTTTCTTT
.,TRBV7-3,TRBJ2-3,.,CASSRGFTDTQYF,TGTGCCAGCAGCCGGGGTTTCACAGATACGCAGTATTTT
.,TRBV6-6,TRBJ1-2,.,CASSLTANLYGYTF,TGTGCCAGCAGTCTGACAGCGAACCTCTATGGCTACACCTTC
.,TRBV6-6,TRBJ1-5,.,CASSYSTGASNQPQHF,TGTGCCAGCAGTTACTCGACTGGGGCAAGCAATCAGCCCCAGCATTTT
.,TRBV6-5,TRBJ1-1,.,CASSPQGSEAFF,TGTGCCAGCAGTCCGCAGGGGAGTGAGGCTTTCTTT
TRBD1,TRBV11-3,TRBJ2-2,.,CASSPTTGGIGELFF,TGTGCCAGCAGCCCGACTACAGGGGGCATCGGGGAGCTGTTTTTT
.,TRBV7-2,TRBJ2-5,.,CASSRDRYQETQYF,TGTGCCAGCAGCCGAGACAGGTACCAAGAGACCCAGTACTTC